Following are 20 T cell receptor beta chains from one sample sequenced in a study of T cell responses to AZD1222 COVID-19 vaccine (dated by TCRdb to about 2021). Libraries were made using the immunoSEQ multiplex PCR assay. The table comes from immuneACCESS by way of TCRdb, which keeps in-frame sequences with V and J called. Part of the clones is missing from these tables; in studies checked, under half for an unresolved V gene and the rest for unknown reasons. This sample holds nearly 80,000 clones; around 80% were observed only once. Less than 25% of the sample is taken by the ten largest. Sample time point, as interpreted from the label and publication: baseline before first vaccination. Sequenced material: peripheral blood, taken on day 0 of AZD1222 vaccination. The source of these receptors is an adult in good health.

The V and J genes are TRBV27 and TRBJ2-4; a weak D match, TRBD1 (8 bases). The germline CDR1 and CDR2 sequences are MNHEY and SMNVEV (reference sequence). The CDR3 is made up of 13 amino acids. V was pared by 5 bases and J by 14 bases, with 19 bases between. CDR3 bases: TGTGCCAGCAGTCATGGACAGGGAGGGATGGAGTACTTC. Its translation: CASSHGQGGMEYF.

This clone came up a few times. J is TRBJ2-1 and V is TRBV5-4; 8 positions agree with TRBD1. Per the germline V gene, CDR1 is SGHNT and CDR2 is YYREEE (reference sequence). V was clipped by 4 bases and J by 8 bases; unmatched bases: 8. The CDR3 runs 14 residues. In DNA, the CDR3 is TGTGCCAGCAGCACCCCCGGACAGGGCTATGAGCAGTTCTTC. It codes for CASSTPGQGYEQFF.

The V gene is TRBV28, the J gene TRBJ2-7; D remains unclear. This CDR3 is built from 13 residues. Germline V CDR1 and CDR2: MDHEN, SYDVKM. V gave up 7 bases and J gave up 7 bases, with 17 bases separating them. In DNA, the CDR3 is TGTGCCAGCACCCCAGTCTGGGGAAAGGAGCAGTACTTC. This gives the protein CASTPVWGKEQYF.

The chain links TRBV19 to TRBJ1-2; D gene unclear. CDR1 and CDR2 (germline): LNHDA, SQIVND (reference sequence). Trimming cost V 4 bases and J 2 bases, with 11 bases left between them. The CDR3 consists of 14 residues. CDR3 region: CASSRTGTNYGYTF. In DNA form, the CDR3 reads TGTGCCAGTAGTAGGACGGGAACCAACTATGGCTACACCTTC. Full variable domain (outside the CDR3, taken from reference TRBV19 and TRBJ1-2): DGGITQSPKYLFRKEGQNVTLSCEQNLNHDAMYWYRQDPGQGLRLIYYSQIVNDFQKGDIAEGYSVSREKKESFPLTVTSAQKNPTAFYLCASSRTGTNYGYTFGSGTRLTVV.

V usage is TRBV9 and J usage is TRBJ2-2, with TRBD2 matching over 10 bases. The CDR3 consists of 16 residues. Germline V gene sequence: CDR1 SGDLS, CDR2 YYNGEE. The J segment lost 4 bases and the V segment lost 0 bases, leaving 3 bases of the junction unmatched. The CDR3: CASSVGLAGVTGELFF. DNA of the CDR3: TGTGCCAGCAGCGTAGGTCTAGCGGGAGTCACCGGGGAGCTGTTTTTT.

The chain has TRBV24-1 and TRBJ2-2, with D maybe TRBD2 (5 bases). Between the trimmed V and J ends, which lost 3 bases and 8 bases, there was a span of 15 bases. In germline, CDR1 is KGHDR, CDR2 SFDVKD. The CDR3 has 15 amino acids. The CDR3 sequence: CATSDPGITTGELFF. CDR3 coding DNA: TGTGCCACCAGTGATCCCGGGATTACAACGGGGGAGCTGTTTTTT.

V is TRBV27 and J is TRBJ2-3, with 8 bases lining up with TRBD1. The CDR3 loop spans 15 amino acids. V shed 5 bases and J 0 bases; nucleotides not matched to a gene: 4. Germline V CDR1 and CDR2: MNHEY, SMNVEV (reference sequence). The CDR3 nucleotides read TGTGCCAGCAGTCTCAGGGGGCAGAGCACAGATACGCAGTATTTT. This sequence encodes CASSLRGQSTDTQYF.

This clone was seen only a few times. The chain carries TRBV25-1 and TRBJ1-6, with D maybe TRBD1 (5 bases). V dropped 4 bases and J dropped 6 bases, with 10 bases sitting between them. The CDR3 runs to 14 residues. Germline V CDR1 and CDR2: MGHDK, SYGVNS. The CDR3 here is CASSAWDRNSPLHF. In DNA form, the CDR3 reads TGTGCCAGCAGTGCGTGGGACCGTAATTCACCCCTCCACTTT.

The chain has TRBV6-5 and TRBJ1-5; D is uncertain. Per the germline V gene, CDR1 is MNHEY and CDR2 is SVGAGI. With 5 bases removed from V and 11 bases from J, the gap between germline ends came to 13 bases. CDR3 length: 12 amino acids. CDR3 protein: CASSPVAGAQHF. The CDR3 DNA follows: TGTGCCAGCAGTCCCGTGGCCGGGGCCCAGCATTTT.

This clone was detected only a few times. The chain couples TRBV5-6 to TRBJ2-1, with TRBD1 matching 9 bases. Germline-derived CDR1 and CDR2 are SGHDT and YYEEEE. The V and J ends lost 1 base and 6 bases, in that order; junction bases with no gene match: 5. The CDR3 runs 15 residues. This chain's CDR3 is CASSLTGGRINEQFF. CDR3 bases: TGTGCCAGCAGCTTGACAGGGGGCCGAATCAATGAGCAGTTCTTC.

This clone was detected a few times. The J gene is TRBJ2-7, the V gene TRBV12-3 or TRBV12-4, with D perhaps TRBD1 (6 bases). Trimming left V 6 bases short and J 4 bases short, with 10 bases between. This CDR3 is built from 12 residues. The CDR3 DNA follows: TGTGCCAGCAGCCCCGGACAGTACGAGCAGTACTTC. Protein: CASSPGQYEQYF.

This clone occurred once. The rearrangement joins TRBV27 to TRBJ2-6; 7 bases map to TRBD2. Unmatched junction bases numbered 7, after V lost 2 bases and J lost 0 bases. CDR3 length: 18 amino acids. Germline V lookup: CDR1 MNHEY, CDR2 SMNVEV (reference sequence). The CDR3 DNA sequence: TGTGCCAGCAGTTTAGGACTAGGACCGGTCTCTGGGGCCAACGTCCTGACTTTC. This encodes CASSLGLGPVSGANVLTF.

The chain couples TRBV10-1 to TRBJ2-1, with 11 bases lining up with TRBD2. The germline V gene has CDR1 WNHNN and CDR2 SYGVQD (reference sequence). V lost 0 bases and J lost 6; bases outside the gene matches: 7. The CDR3 consists of 17 residues. DNA for the CDR3: TGCGCCAGCAGTGAGTCGATAGCGGGAGGGCCTTTCAATGAGCAGTTCTTC. Its protein is CASSESIAGGPFNEQFF.

This chain links TRBV2 with TRBJ2-1; tentative D call: TRBD2 (5 bases). V was shortened by 4 bases and J by 8 bases, with 12 bases between the two germline ends. This CDR3 has 13 amino acids. Germline values: CDR1 SNHLY, CDR2 FYNNEI. The CDR3 DNA sequence: TGTGCCAGCAGTGTGAGGGCCGGCGATGAGCAGTTCTTC. Protein: CASSVRAGDEQFF.

The J gene is TRBJ2-7, the V gene TRBV2; maybe TRBD2 (5 bases). V dropped 6 bases and J dropped 0 bases, with 9 bases sitting between them. The CDR3 spans 13 residues. The germline V gene encodes CDR1 SNHLY and CDR2 FYNNEI. CDR3 coding DNA: TGTGCCAGCAGGGAGCGGAGCTCCTACGAGCAGTACTTC. Its translation: CASRERSSYEQYF.

The chain recombines TRBV11-2 with TRBJ1-5; the D is unclear. The V gene lost 0 bases and the J gene lost 6 bases, with 6 bases spanning the gap. Germline CDR1 SGHAT, CDR2 FQNNGV. The CDR3 runs to 13 residues. The CDR3 nucleotides read TGTGCCAGCAGCTTAGACGGAATTCAGCCCCAGCATTTT. This codes for CASSLDGIQPQHF.

The CDR3 sequence is CASSYSNYGSGNTIYF. The CDR3 DNA follows: TGTGCCAGCAGTTACTCGAATTACGGCTCTGGAAACACCATATATTTT. The V gene is TRBV6-5, the J gene TRBJ1-3; D ambiguous. Trimming removed 0 bases at V and 0 bases at J, with 9 bases between. This CDR3 has 16 residues. The V gene's germline CDR1 is MNHEY and CDR2 SVGAGI.

This chain connects TRBV11-2 to TRBJ1-2; maybe TRBD1 (5 bases). The V end was cut by 5 bases, the J end by 5 bases, with 18 bases between. Germline V lookup: CDR1 SGHAT, CDR2 FQNNGV. The CDR3 length is 15 residues. CDR3 sequence (DNA): TGTGCCAGCAGCCCCATCAGGAGATCAGGGTATGGCTACACCTTC. Translating gives CASSPIRRSGYGYTF. Complete variable domain (other parts from reference TRBV11-2 and TRBJ1-2): EAGVAQSPRYKIIEKRQSVAFWCNPISGHATLYWYQQILGQGPKLLIQFQNNGVVDDSQLPKDRFSAERLKGVDSTLKIQPAKLEDSAVYLCASSPIRRSGYGYTFGSGTRLTVV.

This chain links TRBV9 with TRBJ2-3, with 9 positions matching TRBD2. Germline V lookup: CDR1 SGDLS, CDR2 YYNGEE. J gave up 8 bases and V 6 bases, and 7 bases lay outside the gene matches. There are 13 residues in the CDR3. The CDR3 protein is CASNAAGGFTQYF. As DNA, the CDR3 is TGTGCCAGCAACGCCGCGGGAGGGTTTACGCAGTATTTT.

The chain couples TRBV28 to TRBJ2-1; a possible D gene is TRBD2 (6 bases). CDR1 MDHEN and CDR2 SYDVKM come from the germline V gene. The V and J ends lost 6 bases and 3 bases respectively, with 6 bases between them. CDR3 length: 12 amino acids. The CDR3 nucleotides read TGTGCCAGCAGGGGACTCTACAATGAGCAGTTCTTC. This gives the protein CASRGLYNEQFF.